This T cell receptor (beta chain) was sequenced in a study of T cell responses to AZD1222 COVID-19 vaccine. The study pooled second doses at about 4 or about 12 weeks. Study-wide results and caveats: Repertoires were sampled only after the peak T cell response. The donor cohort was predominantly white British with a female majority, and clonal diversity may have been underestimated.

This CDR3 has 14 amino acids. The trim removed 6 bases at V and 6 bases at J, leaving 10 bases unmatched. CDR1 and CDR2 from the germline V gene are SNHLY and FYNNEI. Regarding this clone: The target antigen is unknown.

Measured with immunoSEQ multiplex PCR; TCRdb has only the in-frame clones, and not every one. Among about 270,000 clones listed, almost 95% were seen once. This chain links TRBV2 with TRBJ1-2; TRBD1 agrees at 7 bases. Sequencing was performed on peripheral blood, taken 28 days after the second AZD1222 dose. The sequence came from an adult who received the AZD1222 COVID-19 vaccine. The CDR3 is CASRGDSTLDGYTF. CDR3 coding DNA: TGTGCCAGCAGGGGGGACAGTACCTTGGATGGCTACACCTTC.